Listed here are 11 T cell receptor beta chains from one sample, sequenced in a study of control samples from healthy donors and cancer patients. Profiled with immunoSEQ multiplex PCR; TCRdb holds only in-frame clones, not every one. The sample includes 170,000 or so clones, approximately 95% of them seen just once. Sequences were obtained from blood. These receptors originate from a man between 18 and 29 years old in good health.

The V and J genes are TRBV3-1 (or the pseudogene TRBV3-2) and TRBJ1-1, with 9 bases lining up with TRBD1. This CDR3 spans 13 amino acids. V lost 3 bases to trimming and J lost 13 bases; unmatched junction nucleotides: 9. The V gene's germline CDR1 is LGHDT and CDR2 YNNKEL (reference sequence). The DNA of the CDR3 is TGTGCCAGCAGCCACCAAGGGACAGGGAACGGTTTCTTT. This encodes CASSHQGTGNGFF.

Only one count was recorded for this clone. The chain combines TRBV5-1 with TRBJ2-3, with 7 bases aligning to TRBD2. After removal of 2 bases from V and 3 bases from J, the junction contained 9 bases not matched to a gene. Germline V gene data show CDR1 as SGHRS and CDR2 as YFSETQ. The CDR3 loop spans 16 amino acids. The CDR3 region has the DNA TGCGCCAGCAGCTTACGCGGGGGTGATCTAACAGATACGCAGTATTTT. Translating gives CASSLRGGDLTDTQYF.

V usage is TRBV6-5 and J usage is TRBJ2-3; D ambiguous. The CDR3 has 15 amino acids. From germline, CDR1 is MNHEY and CDR2 SVGAGI. The V gene lost 6 bases and the J gene lost 0 bases, with 13 bases spanning the gap. CDR3 in DNA: TGTGCCAGCAGATACGGACGGTATAGCACAGATACGCAGTATTTT. Amino acid sequence: CASRYGRYSTDTQYF.

This sequence joins TRBV4-1 and TRBJ1-3; D is unclear. The CDR3 consists of 15 residues. Germline CDR1 and CDR2: MGHRA and YSYEKL. V lost 5 bases, J lost 4 bases, and 15 bases lay in between. This chain's CDR3 is CASSDPEQSGNTIYF. DNA for the CDR3: TGCGCCAGCAGCGACCCCGAACAGAGCGGAAACACCATATATTTT.

The CDR3 reads CASSGEYTGELFF. The CDR3 DNA is TGTGCCAGCAGCGGGGAATACACCGGGGAGCTGTTTTTT. This chain joins TRBV12-3 or TRBV12-4 and TRBJ2-2; D might be TRBD2 (5 bases). V was trimmed by 6 bases and J by 3 bases, leaving 8 bases between them. This CDR3 is built from 13 residues.

J is TRBJ1-4 and V is TRBV19; 7 nucleotides line up with TRBD1. J gave up 1 base and V 2 bases, and 10 bases lay outside the gene matches. This CDR3 contains 18 residues. Germline V lookup: CDR1 LNHDA, CDR2 SQIVND (reference sequence). The DNA of the CDR3 is TGTGCCAGTAGTATAAGGGGGCCGGGGGATGAAACTAATGAAAAACTGTTTTTT. This encodes CASSIRGPGDETNEKLFF.

The rearrangement uses TRBV6-5 and TRBJ2-3, with 14 positions matching TRBD2. Germline CDR1 MNHEY, CDR2 SVGAGI. The CDR3 has 15 amino acids. V lost 4 bases to trimming and J lost 7 bases; unmatched junction nucleotides: 4. This CDR3 reads CASSLTSGGAHTQYF. CDR3 coding DNA: TGTGCCAGCAGTTTGACTAGCGGGGGGGCTCATACGCAGTATTTT.

The gene calls are TRBV4-1 and TRBJ1-3; D is ambiguous. CDR3 length equals 15 residues. Germline lookup yields CDR1 MGHRA and CDR2 YSYEKL. V lost 6 bases and J lost 0, with 12 bases in between. CDR3 in amino acids: CASRRGLSSGNTIYF. The CDR3 DNA is TGCGCCAGCAGGCGTGGTCTAAGCTCTGGAAACACCATATATTTT.

The V call is TRBV13, the J call TRBJ2-6; no clear D gene. The CDR3 length is 16 residues. Germline-derived CDR1 and CDR2 are PRHDT and FYEKMQ (reference sequence). Trimming cost V 1 base and J 3 bases, with 10 bases left between them. For the CDR3, the DNA is TGTGCCAGCAGCTTAGAAGGGTATGGTGGGGCCAACGTCCTGACTTTC. Amino acid sequence: CASSLEGYGGANVLTF.

The CDR3 protein is CAISRDYDYEQYF. The CDR3 DNA reads TGTGCCATCAGCCGGGACTACGACTACGAGCAGTACTTC. The chain combines TRBV10-3 with TRBJ2-7; 7 bases line up with TRBD2. CDR3 length equals 13 residues. Germline-derived CDR1 and CDR2 are ENHRY and SYGVKD. J gave up 3 bases and V 6 bases, and 5 bases lay outside the gene matches.

The chain combines TRBV11-2 with TRBJ2-1, with 9 nucleotides matching TRBD2. Germline V gene lookup returns CDR1 SGHAT and CDR2 FQNNGV. With V trimmed by 1 base and J by 4 bases, 11 bases remained unmatched. This CDR3 spans 18 amino acids. The CDR3 here is CASSLGPKRGVGYNEQFF. The CDR3 region has the DNA TGTGCCAGCAGCTTAGGTCCGAAGCGGGGGGTGGGGTACAATGAGCAGTTCTTC. Complete variable domain (other parts from reference TRBV11-2 and TRBJ2-1): EAGVAQSPRYKIIEKRQSVAFWCNPISGHATLYWYQQILGQGPKLLIQFQNNGVVDDSQLPKDRFSAERLKGVDSTLKIQPAKLEDSAVYLCASSLGPKRGVGYNEQFFGPGTRLTVL.